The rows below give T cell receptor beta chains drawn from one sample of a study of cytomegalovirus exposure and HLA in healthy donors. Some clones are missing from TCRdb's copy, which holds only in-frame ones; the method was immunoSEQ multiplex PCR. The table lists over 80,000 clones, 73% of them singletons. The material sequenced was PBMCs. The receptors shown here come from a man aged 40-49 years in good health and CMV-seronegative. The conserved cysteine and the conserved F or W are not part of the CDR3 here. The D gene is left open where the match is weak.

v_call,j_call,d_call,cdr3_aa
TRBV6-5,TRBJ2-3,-,ASSYRGLSTDTQY
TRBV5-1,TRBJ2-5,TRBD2,ASSLAALAGGTQETQY
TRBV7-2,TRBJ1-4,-,ASSLRALNEKLF
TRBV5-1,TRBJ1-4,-,ASSPRGGEKLF
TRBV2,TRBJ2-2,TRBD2,ASRRAGGYTGELF
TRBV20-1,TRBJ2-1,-,SAQLEKQF
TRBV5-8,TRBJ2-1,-,ASRHGTPSSYNEQF
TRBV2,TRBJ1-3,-,ASDRTSGNTIY
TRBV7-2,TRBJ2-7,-,ASSLGWSGAGPYEQY
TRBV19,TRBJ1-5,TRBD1,ASSPDREDQPQH
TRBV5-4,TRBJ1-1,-,ASSLTKTGNTEAF
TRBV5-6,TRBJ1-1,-,ASSRMTQQVVTEAF
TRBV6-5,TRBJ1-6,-,ASSSPPGSPLH
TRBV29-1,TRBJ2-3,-,SVDRQGSTDTQY
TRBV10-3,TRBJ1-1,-,AISSGGETEAF
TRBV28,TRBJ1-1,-,ASSASGRLEAF
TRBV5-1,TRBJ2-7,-,ASSLGANYEQY
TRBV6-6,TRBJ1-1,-,ASRKQGMNTEAF